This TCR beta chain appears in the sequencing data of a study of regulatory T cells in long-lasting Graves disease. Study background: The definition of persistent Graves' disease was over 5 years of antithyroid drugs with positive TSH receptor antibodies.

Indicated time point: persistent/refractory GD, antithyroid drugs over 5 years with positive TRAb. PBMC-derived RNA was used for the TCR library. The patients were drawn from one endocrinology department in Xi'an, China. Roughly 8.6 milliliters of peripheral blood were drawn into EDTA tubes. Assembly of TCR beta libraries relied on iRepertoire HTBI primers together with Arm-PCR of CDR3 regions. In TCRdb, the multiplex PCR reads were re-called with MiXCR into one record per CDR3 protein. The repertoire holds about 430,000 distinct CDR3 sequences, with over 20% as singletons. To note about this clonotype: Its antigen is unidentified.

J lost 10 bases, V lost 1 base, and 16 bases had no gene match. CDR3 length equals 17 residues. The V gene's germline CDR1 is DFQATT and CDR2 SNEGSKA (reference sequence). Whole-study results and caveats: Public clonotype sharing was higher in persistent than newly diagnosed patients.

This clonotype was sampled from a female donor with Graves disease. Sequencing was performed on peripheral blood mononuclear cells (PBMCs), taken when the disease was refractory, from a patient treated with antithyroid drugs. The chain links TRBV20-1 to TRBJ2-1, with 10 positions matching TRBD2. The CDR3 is CSARVNSGRTYTYEQFF. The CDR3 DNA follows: TGCAGTGCTAGAGTGAATAGCGGGAGGACCTACACTTACGAGCAGTTCTTC.